The text below deals with one TCR beta chain. The antigen remains undetermined. Profiling relied on immunoSEQ multiplex PCR, and the TCRdb table lists in-frame clones only, not all of them. The sample holds roughly 35,000 clones, about 85% seen once. This entry is derived from a study of T cells in narcolepsy. Whole-study context: Donors had narcolepsy type 1 or type 2, or were healthy controls.

Study-level points and caveats: Healthy controls reportedly lacked the autoreactive clonotypes serially found in patients' blood. Some memory CD4+ repertoires had no autoreactive clone sequences. Comparing one patient's CSF and blood CD4+ clonotypes highlighted HCRT- and TRIB2-specific autoreactive clonotypes.

The material sequenced was CD45RA- memory CD4+ T cells from PBMCs. The TCR originated in a human donor with narcolepsy.

CDR3 sequence reads: CASSGLSTDTQYF. Here the CDR3 DNA reads TGTGCCAGCAGCGGCCTAAGCACAGATACGCAGTATTTT. The V call is TRBV9, the J call TRBJ2-3; no clear D gene. V was trimmed by 3 bases and J by 0 bases, leaving 5 bases between them. There are 13 residues in the CDR3. Germline assignment: CDR1 SGDLS and CDR2 YYNGEE.